What follows describes a single TCR beta chain. This specimen comes from a study of blood T cell repertoires in COVID-19. CDR3 length equals 16 residues. Only in-frame clones appear in the TCRdb table, and some are missing; sequencing was by immunoSEQ multiplex PCR. The sample yields about 76,000 clones, 70% to 90% seen once. The TCR sequence derives from a man between 60 and 75 years old with COVID-19, enrolled during active disease. The sequenced sample was peripheral blood. The chain recombines TRBV21-1 with TRBJ2-2; TRBD2 is taken as the D call from the table, unchecked against the DNA. TRBV21-1 is an annotated pseudogene. CDR3 coding DNA: TGTGCCAGCAGCAAACGGCGGGAGGGCCGGTTCGGGGAGCTGTTTTTT. It is translated as CASSKRREGRFGELFF.